These 20 T cell receptor beta chains were sequenced from one sample in a study of OX40 agonist ivuxolimab in advanced cancers. Clones were read by immunoSEQ multiplex PCR, and TCRdb kept only the in-frame ones, dropping some. This table has roughly 29,000 clones, 84% appearing once. Specimen: CD4+ or CD8+ T cells sorted from blood, collected in a trial of the OX40 agonist ivuxolimab. Receptor source: an adult with an advanced solid tumor such as melanoma, head and neck, liver or kidney cancer.

This chain joins TRBV15 and TRBJ2-7; the D is unclear. The CDR3 has 13 amino acids. Germline V lookup: CDR1 LNHNV, CDR2 YYDKDF (reference sequence). V was clipped by 8 bases and J by 3 bases, with 14 bases between them. CDR3 DNA sequence: TGTGCCACCGGGTCCCGGAGATACTACGAGCAGTACTTC. Amino acids: CATGSRRYYEQYF.

The CDR3 sequence: CASSPVRSLHEQFF. CDR3 coding DNA: TGCGCCAGCAGCCCAGTGCGTAGTCTCCATGAGCAGTTCTTC. This chain links TRBV4-3 with TRBJ2-1; D is unclear. Trimming stripped 4 bases from V and 8 bases from J, with 15 bases between. The germline V gene encodes CDR1 LGHNA and CDR2 YSLEER. The CDR3 length is 14 residues.

The V gene is TRBV29-1, the J gene TRBJ1-2; D possibly corresponds to TRBD1 (6 bases). The CDR3 length is 14 residues. Germline V CDR1 and CDR2: SQVTM, ANQGSEA. V lost 6 bases and J lost 4, with 18 bases in between. CDR3 loop: CSVSTGGVGYGYTF. Written as DNA, the CDR3 is TGCAGCGTCTCCACGGGGGGCGTCGGCTATGGCTACACCTTC.

The rearrangement links TRBV4-1 to TRBJ1-2; 8 nucleotides line up with TRBD1. Germline trimming cut 8 bases from V and 4 bases from J; bases unmatched to any gene: 12. Per germline, CDR1 MGHRA and CDR2 YSYEKL. The CDR3 runs to 15 residues. CDR3 amino acids: CASEGIYGQGYGYTF. The CDR3 region has the DNA TGCGCCAGCGAAGGTATCTACGGACAGGGCTATGGCTACACCTTC.

The CDR3 spells CASRESYIDGYTF. In nucleotides, the CDR3 is TGTGCCAGCAGGGAGAGCTACATCGATGGCTACACCTTC. The chain uses TRBV6-5 and TRBJ1-2, with D unclear. Germline V gene data show CDR1 as MNHEY and CDR2 as SVGAGI. V lost 6 bases and J 6 bases, leaving 14 bases between the germline ends. The CDR3 is made up of 13 amino acids.

The chain combines TRBV5-8 with TRBJ1-1; TRBD1 agrees at 8 bases. The CDR3 loop spans 16 amino acids. The V segment lost 5 bases and the J segment 6 bases; nucleotides outside the gene matches: 15. From germline, CDR1 is SGHTS and CDR2 YDEGEE. The CDR3 sequence is CASRGPRDRSRAEAFF. The CDR3 DNA follows: TGTGCCAGCAGAGGGCCCCGGGACAGGTCTCGCGCTGAAGCTTTCTTT.

CDR3 bases: TGTGCCAGCAGTTTTATGTGGACCGGGGAGCTGTTTTTT. Its translation is CASSFMWTGELFF. The rearrangement joins TRBV27 to TRBJ2-2; no definite D call. Deletions cut 3 bases from V and 5 bases from J, with 7 bases between. Germline V gene lookup returns CDR1 MNHEY and CDR2 SMNVEV (reference sequence). There are 13 residues in the CDR3.

The rearrangement uses TRBV7-9 and TRBJ1-1; D call uncertain. CDR1 is SEHNR and CDR2 is FQNEAQ in the germline V gene (reference sequence). The germline V and J ends were trimmed by 3 bases and 7 bases, with 15 bases remaining between them. The CDR3 runs to 14 residues. The CDR3 region is CASSFSGGGLEAFF. CDR3 DNA: TGTGCCAGCAGCTTTTCAGGTGGCGGCCTTGAAGCTTTCTTT. The full variable domain, rest sourced from reference TRBV7-9 and TRBJ1-1, is DTGVSQNPRHKITKRGQNVTFRCDPISEHNRLYWYRQTLGQGPEFLTYFQNEAQLEKSRLLSDRFSAERPKGSFSTLEIQRTEQGDSAMYLCASSFSGGGLEAFFGQGTRLTVV.

The rearrangement joins TRBV2 to TRBJ2-1; D is perhaps TRBD1 (6 bases). Germline CDR1 and CDR2: SNHLY and FYNNEI. The CDR3 consists of 15 residues. V was clipped by 9 bases and J by 2 bases, with 17 bases between them. CDR3 sequence reads: CASTEGRGAYNEQFF. The CDR3 bases are TGTGCCAGTACCGAGGGCAGGGGTGCCTACAATGAGCAGTTCTTC.

The chain uses TRBV5-1 and TRBJ2-1, with 10 bases fitting TRBD2. The CDR3 has 15 residues. J gave up 6 bases and V 2 bases, and 5 bases lay outside the gene matches. From germline, CDR1 is SGHRS and CDR2 YFSETQ. In nucleotides, the CDR3 is TGCGCCAGCAGCTTTTTAGCGGGAGGACTCAATGAGCAGTTCTTC. Its translation is CASSFLAGGLNEQFF.

V is TRBV6-5 and J is TRBJ2-7; TRBD2 might be the D (6 bases). V was shortened by 0 bases and J by 0 bases, with 6 bases between the two germline ends. This CDR3 has 14 amino acids. Germline CDR1 reads MNHEY; CDR2 reads SVGAGI. The chain's CDR3 is CASSYSSGSYEQYF. CDR3 bases: TGTGCCAGCAGTTACTCTAGCGGCTCCTACGAGCAGTACTTC.

V gene TRBV27 combines with J gene TRBJ2-3; 11 positions match TRBD2. Germline CDR1 is MNHEY and CDR2 is SMNVEV (reference sequence). This CDR3 contains 15 residues. V lost 8 bases and J lost 4; bases outside the gene matches: 8. The CDR3 DNA is TGTGCCAGCGGCCTTAGCGGGGGGGCGGCAGATACGCAGTATTTT. This encodes CASGLSGGAADTQYF.

The V gene is TRBV5-6, the J gene TRBJ2-7; D is perhaps TRBD2 (6 bases). This CDR3 region has 16 residues. The germline V and J ends were trimmed by 0 bases and 2 bases, with 15 bases remaining between them. Germline V lookup: CDR1 SGHDT, CDR2 YYEEEE. CDR3 nucleotides: TGTGCCAGCAGCTTGGGAACCGGGACTCAAACCTACGAGCAGTACTTC. Residues: CASSLGTGTQTYEQYF.

This clone was recorded a few times. V gene TRBV9 combines with J gene TRBJ1-6; D may be TRBD1 (5 bases). Trimming took off 0 bases at V and 9 bases at J, with 13 bases between the two ends. CDR3 length: 15 amino acids. CDR1 is SGDLS, CDR2 YYNGEE, per germline. CDR3 residues: CASSVAVGGGSPLHF. CDR3 in DNA: TGTGCCAGCAGCGTAGCTGTGGGGGGAGGTTCACCCCTCCACTTT. The whole variable domain, remainder taken from reference TRBV9 and TRBJ1-6, is DSGVTQTPKHLITATGQRVTLRCSPRSGDLSVYWYQQSLDQGLQFLIQYYNGEERAKGNILERFSAQQFPDLHSELNLSSLELGDSALYFCASSVAVGGGSPLHFGNGTRLTVT.

This clone was recorded only once. V usage is TRBV13 and J usage is TRBJ2-7; D is uncertain. This CDR3 region has 13 residues. V shed 5 bases and J shed 9 bases, with 17 bases lying between them. From germline, CDR1 is PRHDT and CDR2 FYEKMQ (reference sequence). The CDR3 loop reads CASSPGRQPRQYF. CDR3 coding DNA: TGTGCCAGCAGCCCCGGACGTCAACCTAGGCAGTACTTC.

The chain combines TRBV4-1 with TRBJ1-6; D is unclear. CDR1 is MGHRA, CDR2 YSYEKL, per germline. V lost 0 bases, J lost 9 bases, and 6 bases lay in between. CDR3 length: 13 amino acids. The CDR3 spells CASSQDLGSPLHF. Written as DNA, the CDR3 is TGCGCCAGCAGCCAAGATCTTGGTTCACCCCTCCACTTT.

The CDR3 spells CASGTGGLRNEQYF. The CDR3 bases are TGCGCCAGTGGGACAGGGGGTCTGAGAAACGAGCAGTACTTC. The V and J genes are TRBV4-1 and TRBJ2-7; 11 nucleotides line up with TRBD1. The CDR3 spans 14 residues. CDR1 MGHRA and CDR2 YSYEKL come from the germline V gene. V gave up 9 bases and J gave up 5 bases; unmatched junction bases: 9.

This chain joins TRBV11-3 and TRBJ2-2; D is unclear. V gave up 5 bases and J gave up 7 bases, with 5 bases separating them. The CDR3 contains 11 residues. Germline assignment: CDR1 SGHNT and CDR2 YENEEA. CDR3 loop: CASSAGGELFF. Here the CDR3 DNA reads TGTGCCAGCAGCGCTGGCGGGGAGCTGTTTTTT.

J is TRBJ1-2 and V is TRBV6-5; unclear D gene. Germline assignment: CDR1 MNHEY and CDR2 SVGAGI. V gave up 8 bases and J gave up 2 bases, with 9 bases separating them. This CDR3 has 12 amino acids. CDR3 loop: CASRLPNYGYTF. CDR3 DNA: TGTGCCAGCCGACTACCCAACTATGGCTACACCTTC.

The chain has TRBV28 and TRBJ1-1, with 8 bases identical to TRBD1. Germline CDR1 and CDR2: MDHEN and SYDVKM. CDR3 length: 13 residues. V gave up 4 bases and J gave up 4 bases; unmatched junction bases: 2. In DNA, the CDR3 is TGTGCCAGCAGTTGGCAGGGGGCCACTGAAGCTTTCTTT. Protein product: CASSWQGATEAFF.